A selection of T cell receptor beta chains follows, all from one sample in a study of lymphopenia after photon versus proton radiotherapy. Libraries were prepared by immunoSEQ multiplex PCR; TCRdb keeps only in-frame clonotypes and omits some of them. The sample lists more than 70,000 clones, around four fifths occurring once. This sample comprised peripheral blood, obtained from a patient treated with proton-based radiotherapy. These receptors were obtained from a man in his 60s with pancreatic cancer. CDR3s include the opening cysteine and the closing phenylalanine or tryptophan. D genes are given only for firm matches. The size entry is marked missing in some rows and otherwise reads once, few, many or a size class.

J gene: TRBJ2-4
clone size: NA
V gene: TRBV4-1
D gene: NA
CDR3 protein: CASSQAFYVWSGRKNIQYF
CDR3 DNA: TGCGCCAGCAGCCAGGCGTTTTATGTTTGGAGCGGCCGCAAAAACATTCAGTACTTC

J gene: TRBJ2-3
clone size: NA
V gene: TRBV19
D gene: NA
CDR3 protein: CASSIDGTRNFGQYF
CDR3 DNA: TGTGCCAGTAGTATAGATGGGACCCGAAATTTCGGGCAGTATTTT

J gene: TRBJ2-2
clone size: NA
V gene: TRBV11-3
D gene: NA
CDR3 protein: CASSSPGTTTGELFF
CDR3 DNA: TGTGCCAGCAGCTCCCCCGGGACAACCACCGGGGAGCTGTTTTTT

J gene: TRBJ2-3
clone size: NA
V gene: TRBV11-3
D gene: TRBD2
CDR3 protein: CASSAGGEGDTQYF
CDR3 DNA: TGTGCCAGCAGTGCGGGGGGTGAGGGGGATACGCAGTATTTT

J gene: TRBJ2-5
clone size: NA
V gene: TRBV5-4
D gene: TRBD1
CDR3 protein: CASSLPGTAQETQYF
CDR3 DNA: TGTGCCAGCAGCTTGCCTGGGACAGCCCAAGAGACCCAGTACTTC

J gene: TRBJ2-3
clone size: NA
V gene: TRBV15
D gene: NA
CDR3 protein: CATSRDGQGRADTQYF
CDR3 DNA: TGTGCCACCAGCAGAGATGGTCAGGGGAGGGCAGATACGCAGTATTTT

J gene: TRBJ2-7
clone size: NA
V gene: TRBV2
D gene: NA
CDR3 protein: CASSGATLFDYEQYF
CDR3 DNA: TGTGCCAGCAGCGGGGCTACCTTGTTTGACTACGAGCAGTACTTC

J gene: TRBJ2-3
clone size: NA
V gene: TRBV11-2
D gene: TRBD2
CDR3 protein: CASSLTRSGRTDTQYF
CDR3 DNA: TGTGCCAGCAGCTTAACCCGTAGCGGGAGGACAGATACGCAGTATTTT

J gene: TRBJ2-1
clone size: NA
V gene: TRBV9
D gene: NA
CDR3 protein: CASSVGTSSYNEQFF
CDR3 DNA: TGTGCCAGCAGCGTAGGGACAAGCTCCTACAATGAGCAGTTCTTC

J gene: TRBJ1-2
clone size: NA
V gene: TRBV27
D gene: TRBD1
CDR3 protein: CASKPLDRGIYGYTF
CDR3 DNA: TGTGCCAGCAAACCTCTAGACAGGGGGATCTATGGCTACACCTTC

J gene: TRBJ2-2
clone size: NA
V gene: TRBV28
D gene: NA
CDR3 protein: CASSLYSPGELFF
CDR3 DNA: TGTGCCAGCAGTTTATACAGTCCCGGGGAGCTGTTTTTT

J gene: TRBJ2-1
clone size: NA
V gene: TRBV10-2
D gene: NA
CDR3 protein: CASRESSYNEQFF
CDR3 DNA: TGCGCCAGCAGAGAGAGCTCCTACAATGAGCAGTTCTTC

J gene: TRBJ1-2
clone size: few
V gene: TRBV6-5
D gene: NA
CDR3 protein: CASSLGHNYGYTF
CDR3 DNA: TGTGCCAGCAGTTTGGGACACAACTATGGCTACACCTTC

J gene: TRBJ1-5
clone size: NA
V gene: TRBV4-3
D gene: NA
CDR3 protein: CASSQERGGRDQPQHF
CDR3 DNA: TGCGCCAGCAGCCAAGAGCGTGGGGGAAGAGATCAGCCCCAGCATTTT

J gene: TRBJ2-5
clone size: NA
V gene: TRBV7-2
D gene: TRBD2
CDR3 protein: CASSPGLGRHQETQYF
CDR3 DNA: TGTGCCAGCAGCCCAGGTCTCGGGAGGCACCAAGAGACCCAGTACTTC

J gene: TRBJ1-1
clone size: NA
V gene: TRBV7-7
D gene: NA
CDR3 protein: CASSLDSSEAFF
CDR3 DNA: TGTGCTAGCAGCTTGGACAGTTCCGAAGCTTTCTTT

J gene: TRBJ2-2
clone size: NA
V gene: TRBV29-1
D gene: TRBD2
CDR3 protein: CSVARLAGPNTGELFF
CDR3 DNA: TGCAGCGTTGCTCGTCTAGCGGGACCGAACACCGGGGAGCTGTTTTTT

J gene: TRBJ1-5
clone size: NA
V gene: TRBV6-5
D gene: TRBD1
CDR3 protein: CASRIQGTGNQPQHF
CDR3 DNA: TGTGCCAGCAGGATCCAAGGGACAGGAAATCAGCCCCAGCATTTT

J gene: TRBJ2-3
clone size: NA
V gene: TRBV6-6
D gene: TRBD1
CDR3 protein: CASRSRGRTDTQYF
CDR3 DNA: TGTGCCAGCAGGTCCAGGGGGCGGACAGATACGCAGTATTTT

J gene: TRBJ2-7
clone size: NA
V gene: TRBV19
D gene: TRBD2
CDR3 protein: CASSLLPAGGGKEQYF
CDR3 DNA: TGTGCCAGTAGCCTCCTCCCGGCGGGGGGTGGAAAAGAGCAGTACTTC

J gene: TRBJ1-1
clone size: NA
V gene: TRBV5-6
D gene: NA
CDR3 protein: CASSLAEYTEAFF
CDR3 DNA: TGTGCCAGCAGCTTGGCGGAATACACTGAAGCTTTCTTT

J gene: TRBJ1-5
clone size: NA
V gene: TRBV6-1
D gene: NA
CDR3 protein: CASRRPGGQPQHF
CDR3 DNA: TGTGCCAGCAGACGACCTGGAGGGCAGCCCCAGCATTTT

J gene: TRBJ1-5
clone size: NA
V gene: TRBV21-1
D gene: NA
CDR3 protein: CASSPIEGASSNQPQHF
CDR3 DNA: TGTGCCAGCAGCCCAATCGAGGGGGCTTCTAGCAATCAGCCCCAGCATTTT

J gene: TRBJ2-3
clone size: NA
V gene: TRBV23-1
D gene: TRBD2
CDR3 protein: CARGLAMDTQYF
CDR3 DNA: TGCGCCAGGGGACTAGCGATGGATACGCAGTATTTT

J gene: TRBJ2-7
clone size: NA
V gene: TRBV28
D gene: NA
CDR3 protein: CASSPGLPTPDF
CDR3 DNA: TGTGCCAGCAGTCCGGGACTGCCTACGCCGGACTTC

J gene: TRBJ2-1
clone size: NA
V gene: TRBV5-5
D gene: TRBD2
CDR3 protein: CASSFRSHTGGPGNEQFF
CDR3 DNA: TGTGCCAGCAGCTTTCGCAGCCACACGGGAGGGCCAGGGAATGAGCAGTTCTTC

J gene: TRBJ2-2
clone size: NA
V gene: TRBV7-9
D gene: TRBD2
CDR3 protein: CASSLYVGAGTGELFF
CDR3 DNA: TGTGCCAGCAGCTTGTACGTGGGAGCGGGGACCGGGGAGCTGTTTTTT